This entry features one T cell receptor beta chain sequence. The CDR3 extends over 15 amino acids. V gave up 3 bases and J gave up 0 bases, with 13 bases separating them. Germline CDR1 and CDR2: SGHRS and YFSETQ. The data stem from a study of blood T cell repertoires in COVID-19. Method: immunoSEQ multiplex PCR; TCRdb's copy keeps in-frame clones and lacks some. Of under 450,000 clones listed, roughly four fifths are singletons. The sequence was obtained from a woman aged 45-65 years who had recovered from COVID-19. The chain couples TRBV5-1 to TRBJ2-7; D is perhaps TRBD2 (6 bases). Material for sequencing was PBMCs or T cells enriched from blood (not recorded which). CDR3 DNA: TGCGCCAGCAGCTACAATGGGGGGAGCTCCTACGAGCAGTACTTC. This codes for CASSYNGGSSYEQYF.